Included here is one T cell receptor (beta chain) sequence, with context. The antigen is unknown. This entry comes from a study of PD-1 blockade in classical Hodgkin lymphoma. Across the study: Nivolumab was administered to patients intravenously at 3 mg/kg every 2 weeks. Regarding the study as a whole: Baseline diversity was lower in partial responders and progressors than complete responders. Newly diagnosed patients were reported to start with lower TCR diversity than healthy donors.

Relapse was seen in all patients after autologous stem cell transplantation, and brentuximab vedotin exposure was variable. Clones were sequenced by immunoSEQ multiplex PCR, and TCRdb holds only the in-frame ones, with some missing. This sample carries roughly 12,000 clones, approximately 81% of them seen once, and the ten largest clones take less than 40%. This receptor was identified in a human donor with classical Hodgkin lymphoma. The sequenced sample was peripheral blood mononuclear cells (PBMCs), obtained at baseline.

As DNA, the CDR3 is TGTGCCAGCAGAGACTACCATGCAGATACGCAGTATTTT. Its protein product is CASRDYHADTQYF. J is TRBJ2-3 and V is TRBV25-1; a weak D match, TRBD2 (5 bases). Germline CDR1 MGHDK, CDR2 SYGVNS. The CDR3 runs to 13 residues. V lost 6 bases and J 4 bases, leaving 11 bases between the germline ends.